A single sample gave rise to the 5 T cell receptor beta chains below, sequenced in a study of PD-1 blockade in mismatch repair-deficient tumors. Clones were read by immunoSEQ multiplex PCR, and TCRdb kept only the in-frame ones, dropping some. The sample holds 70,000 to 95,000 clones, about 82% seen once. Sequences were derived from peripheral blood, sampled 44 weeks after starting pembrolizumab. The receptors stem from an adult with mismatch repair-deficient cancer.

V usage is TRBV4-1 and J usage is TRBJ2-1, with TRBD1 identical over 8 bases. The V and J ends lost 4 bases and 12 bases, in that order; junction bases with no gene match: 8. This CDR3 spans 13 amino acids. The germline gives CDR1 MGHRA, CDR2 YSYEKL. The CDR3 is CASSPTGVGVQFF. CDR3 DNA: TGCGCCAGCAGCCCGACAGGGGTAGGGGTGCAGTTCTTC.

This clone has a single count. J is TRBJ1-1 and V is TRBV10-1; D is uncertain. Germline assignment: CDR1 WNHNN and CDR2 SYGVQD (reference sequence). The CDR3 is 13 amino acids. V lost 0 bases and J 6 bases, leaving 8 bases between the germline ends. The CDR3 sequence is CASSESLDAEAFF. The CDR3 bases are TGCGCCAGCAGTGAGTCGCTGGATGCTGAAGCTTTCTTT.

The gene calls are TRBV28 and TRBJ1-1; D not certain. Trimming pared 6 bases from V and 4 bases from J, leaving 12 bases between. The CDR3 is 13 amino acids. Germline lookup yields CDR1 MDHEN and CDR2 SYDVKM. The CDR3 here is CASRRAAGTEAFF. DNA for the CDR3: TGTGCCAGCAGGCGGGCTGCGGGCACTGAAGCTTTCTTT.

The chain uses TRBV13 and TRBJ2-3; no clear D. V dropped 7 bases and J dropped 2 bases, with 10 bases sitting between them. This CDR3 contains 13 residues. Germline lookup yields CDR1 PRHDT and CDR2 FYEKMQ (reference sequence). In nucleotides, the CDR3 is TGTGCCAGCACCAGCGAGGCCACAGATACGCAGTATTTT. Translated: CASTSEATDTQYF.

CDR3 protein: CATNILKDRVREKLFF. The CDR3 DNA follows: TGTGCCACCAACATCCTTAAGGACAGGGTAAGAGAAAAACTGTTTTTT. The rearrangement uses TRBV21-1 and TRBJ1-4; the DNA was not used to check the table's D call, TRBD1. TRBV21-1 is reported as a pseudogene. This CDR3 spans 16 amino acids.